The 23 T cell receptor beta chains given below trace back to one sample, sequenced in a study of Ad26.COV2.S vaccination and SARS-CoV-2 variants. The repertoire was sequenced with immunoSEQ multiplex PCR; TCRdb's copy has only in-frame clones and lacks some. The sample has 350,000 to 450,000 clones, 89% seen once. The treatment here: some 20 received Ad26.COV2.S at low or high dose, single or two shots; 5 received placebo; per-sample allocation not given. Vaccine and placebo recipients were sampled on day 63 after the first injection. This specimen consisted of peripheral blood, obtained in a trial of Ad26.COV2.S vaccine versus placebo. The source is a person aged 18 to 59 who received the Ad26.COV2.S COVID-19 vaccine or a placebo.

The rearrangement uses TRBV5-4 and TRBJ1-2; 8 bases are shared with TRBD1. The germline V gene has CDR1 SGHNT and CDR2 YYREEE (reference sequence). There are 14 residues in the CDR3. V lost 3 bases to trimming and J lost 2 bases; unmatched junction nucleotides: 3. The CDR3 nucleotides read TGTGCCAGCAGCTGGGGACAGGAGAACTATGGCTACACCTTC. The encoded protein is CASSWGQENYGYTF.

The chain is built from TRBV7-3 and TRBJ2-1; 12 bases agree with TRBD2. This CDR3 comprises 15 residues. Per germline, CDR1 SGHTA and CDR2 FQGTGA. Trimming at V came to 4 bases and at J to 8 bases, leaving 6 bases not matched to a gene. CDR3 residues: CASSSFGTSGYEQFF. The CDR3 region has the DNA TGTGCCAGCAGCTCTTTCGGGACTAGCGGGTATGAGCAGTTCTTC.

CDR3 sequence: CASSLPLGLNEKLFF. The DNA of the CDR3 is TGTGCCAGCAGCCTCCCCTTAGGGCTTAATGAAAAACTGTTTTTT. This chain uses TRBV28 with TRBJ1-4; no firm D call. CDR1 MDHEN and CDR2 SYDVKM come from the germline V gene. CDR3 length equals 15 residues. V lost 6 bases and J lost 4, with 15 bases in between. Full variable domain (remainder filled in from reference TRBV28 and TRBJ1-4): DVKVTQSSRYLVKRTGEKVFLECVQDMDHENMFWYRQDPGLGLRLIYFSYDVKMKEKGDIPEGYSVSREKKERFSLILESASTNQTSMYLCASSLPLGLNEKLFFGSGTQLSVL.

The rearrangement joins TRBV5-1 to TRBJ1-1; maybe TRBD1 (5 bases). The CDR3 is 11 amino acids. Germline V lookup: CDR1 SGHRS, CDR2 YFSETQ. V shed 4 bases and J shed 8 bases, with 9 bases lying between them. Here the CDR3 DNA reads TGCGCCAGCAGCGGCAACAGGGAAGCTTTCTTT. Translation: CASSGNREAFF.

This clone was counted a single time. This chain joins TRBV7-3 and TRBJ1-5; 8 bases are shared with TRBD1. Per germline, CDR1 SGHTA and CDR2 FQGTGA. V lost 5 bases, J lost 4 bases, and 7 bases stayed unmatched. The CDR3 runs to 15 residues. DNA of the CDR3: TGTGCCAGCAGCCCCCCGGGACAGGCTAATCAGCCCCAGCATTTT. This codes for CASSPPGQANQPQHF.

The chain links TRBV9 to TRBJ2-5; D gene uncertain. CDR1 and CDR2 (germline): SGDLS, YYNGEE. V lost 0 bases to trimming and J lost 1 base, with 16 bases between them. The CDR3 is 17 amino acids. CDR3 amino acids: CASSVASAGQRQETQYF. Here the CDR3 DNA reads TGTGCCAGCAGCGTAGCCTCGGCAGGCCAACGCCAAGAGACCCAGTACTTC.

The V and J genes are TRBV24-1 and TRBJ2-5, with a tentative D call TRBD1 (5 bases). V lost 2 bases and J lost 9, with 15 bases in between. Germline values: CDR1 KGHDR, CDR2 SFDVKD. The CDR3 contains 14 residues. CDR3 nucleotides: TGTGCCACCAGTGATTCCGTCATAGGGGCGGCCCAGTACTTC. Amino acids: CATSDSVIGAAQYF.

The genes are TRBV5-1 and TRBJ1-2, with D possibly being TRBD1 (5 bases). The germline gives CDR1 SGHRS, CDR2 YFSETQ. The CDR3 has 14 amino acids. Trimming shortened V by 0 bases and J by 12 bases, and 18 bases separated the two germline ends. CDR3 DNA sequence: TGCGCCAGCAGCTTGGAGGGCAGGGATTCCCGCCACACCTTC. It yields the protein CASSLEGRDSRHTF.

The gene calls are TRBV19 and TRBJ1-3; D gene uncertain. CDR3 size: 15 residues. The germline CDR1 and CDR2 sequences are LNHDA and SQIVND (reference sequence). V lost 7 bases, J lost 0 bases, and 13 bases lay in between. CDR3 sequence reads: CASTKQTSSGNTIYF. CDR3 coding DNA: TGTGCCAGTACCAAACAAACCAGCTCTGGAAACACCATATATTTT.

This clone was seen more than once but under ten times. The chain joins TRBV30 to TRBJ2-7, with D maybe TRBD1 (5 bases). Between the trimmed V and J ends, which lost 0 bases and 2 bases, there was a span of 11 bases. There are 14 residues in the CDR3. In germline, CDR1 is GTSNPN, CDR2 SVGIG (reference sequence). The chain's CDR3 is CAWSVRDSAYEQYF. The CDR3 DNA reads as TGTGCCTGGAGTGTACGAGACAGTGCCTACGAGCAGTACTTC.

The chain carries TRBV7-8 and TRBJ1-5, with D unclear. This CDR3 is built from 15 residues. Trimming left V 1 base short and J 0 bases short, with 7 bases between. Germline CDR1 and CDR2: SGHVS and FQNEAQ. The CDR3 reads CASSLEGYSNQPQHF. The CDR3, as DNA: TGTGCCAGCAGCTTAGAAGGTTATAGCAATCAGCCCCAGCATTTT.

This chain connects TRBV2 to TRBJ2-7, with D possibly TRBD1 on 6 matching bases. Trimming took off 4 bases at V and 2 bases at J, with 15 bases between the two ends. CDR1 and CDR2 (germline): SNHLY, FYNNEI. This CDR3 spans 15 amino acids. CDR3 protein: CASSVRGQTTYEQYF. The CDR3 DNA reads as TGTGCCAGCAGTGTTAGGGGACAAACTACCTACGAGCAGTACTTC.

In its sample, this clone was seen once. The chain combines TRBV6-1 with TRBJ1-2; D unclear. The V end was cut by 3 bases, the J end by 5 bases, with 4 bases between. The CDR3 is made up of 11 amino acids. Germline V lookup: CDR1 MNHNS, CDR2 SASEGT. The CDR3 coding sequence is TGTGCCAGCAGTGAGCTATATGGCTACACCTTC. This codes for CASSELYGYTF.

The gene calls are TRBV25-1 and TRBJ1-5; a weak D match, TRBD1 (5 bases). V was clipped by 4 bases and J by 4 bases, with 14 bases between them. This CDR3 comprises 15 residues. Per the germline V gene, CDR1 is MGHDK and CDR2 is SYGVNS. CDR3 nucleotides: TGTGCCAGCAGTGCGATGGGGGGGAGAAATCAGCCCCAGCATTTT. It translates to CASSAMGGRNQPQHF. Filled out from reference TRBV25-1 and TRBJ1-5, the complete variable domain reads EADIYQTPRYLVIGTGKKITLECSQTMGHDKMYWYQQDPGMELHLIHYSYGVNSTEKGDLSSESTVSRIRTEHFPLTLESARPSHTSQYLCASSAMGGRNQPQHFGDGTRLSIL.

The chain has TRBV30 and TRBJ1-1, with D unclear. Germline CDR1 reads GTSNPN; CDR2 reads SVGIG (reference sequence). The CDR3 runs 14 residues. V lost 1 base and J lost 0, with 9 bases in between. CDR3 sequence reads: CAWSEVRLNTEAFF. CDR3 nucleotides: TGTGCCTGGAGTGAGGTGAGACTGAACACTGAAGCTTTCTTT.

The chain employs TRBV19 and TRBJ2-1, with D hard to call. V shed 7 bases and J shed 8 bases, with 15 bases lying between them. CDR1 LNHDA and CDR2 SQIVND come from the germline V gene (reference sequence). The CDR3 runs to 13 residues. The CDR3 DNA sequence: TGTGCCAGTACCCCGACTCCGCGCGATGAGCAGTTCTTC. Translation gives CASTPTPRDEQFF.

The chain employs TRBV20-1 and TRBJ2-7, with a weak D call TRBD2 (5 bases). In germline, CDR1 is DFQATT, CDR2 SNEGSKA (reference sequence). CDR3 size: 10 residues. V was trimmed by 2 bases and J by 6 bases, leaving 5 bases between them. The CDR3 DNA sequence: TGCAGTGCTAGAAGCGGCGAGCAGTACTTC. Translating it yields CSARSGEQYF.

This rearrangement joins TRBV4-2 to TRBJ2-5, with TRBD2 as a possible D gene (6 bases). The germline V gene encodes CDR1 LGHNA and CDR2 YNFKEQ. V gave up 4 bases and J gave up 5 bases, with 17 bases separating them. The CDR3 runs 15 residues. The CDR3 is CASSPSEGLGETQYF. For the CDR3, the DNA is TGTGCCAGCAGCCCGTCGGAGGGTCTCGGGGAGACCCAGTACTTC.

The CDR3 sequence: CASSLGAETQETQYF. CDR3 DNA: TGTGCCAGCAGTCTCGGGGCAGAAACGCAAGAGACCCAGTACTTC. The chain joins TRBV28 to TRBJ2-5, with D perhaps being TRBD1 or TRBD2 (5 bases each). This CDR3 contains 15 residues. V was clipped by 5 bases and J by 2 bases, with 15 bases between them. Germline-derived CDR1 and CDR2 are MDHEN and SYDVKM.

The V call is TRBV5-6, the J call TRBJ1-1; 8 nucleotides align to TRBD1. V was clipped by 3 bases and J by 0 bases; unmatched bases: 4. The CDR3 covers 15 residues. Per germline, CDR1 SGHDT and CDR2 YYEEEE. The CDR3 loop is CASSWDRTMNTEAFF. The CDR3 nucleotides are TGTGCCAGCAGCTGGGACAGGACCATGAACACTGAAGCTTTCTTT.

The CDR3 protein is CATSSRTSGRSANTGELFF. Written as DNA, the CDR3 is TGTGCCACCAGCAGCCGGACTAGCGGGAGGTCGGCGAACACCGGGGAGCTGTTTTTT. This chain joins TRBV15 and TRBJ2-2, with TRBD2 matching over 14 bases. Germline CDR1 reads LNHNV; CDR2 reads YYDKDF (reference sequence). The CDR3 is made up of 19 amino acids. With 3 bases clipped from V and 0 bases from J, the junction kept 6 bases outside the gene matches.

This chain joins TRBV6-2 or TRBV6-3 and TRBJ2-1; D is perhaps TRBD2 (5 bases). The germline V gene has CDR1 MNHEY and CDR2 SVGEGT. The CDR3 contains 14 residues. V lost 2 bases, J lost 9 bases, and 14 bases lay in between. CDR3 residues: CASSYPGAAAEQFF. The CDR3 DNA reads TGTGCCAGCAGTTACCCAGGAGCGGCGGCTGAGCAGTTCTTC.

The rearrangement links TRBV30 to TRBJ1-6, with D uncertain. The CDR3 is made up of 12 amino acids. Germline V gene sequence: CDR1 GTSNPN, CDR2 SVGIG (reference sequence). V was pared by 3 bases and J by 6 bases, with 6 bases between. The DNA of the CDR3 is TGTGCCTGGAGAAAGATTAATTCACCCCTCCACTTT. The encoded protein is CAWRKINSPLHF.